These 7 T cell receptor beta chains came from one sample sequenced in a study of cytomegalovirus exposure and HLA in healthy donors. The PCR had 60 Vbeta and 13 Jbeta primers. Profiled with immunoSEQ multiplex PCR; TCRdb holds only in-frame clones, not every one. This sample contains 200,000 to 250,000 clones. Input material: PBMCs. These receptors were obtained from a woman aged 25 to 39 in good health and CMV-seropositive.

V usage is TRBV28 and J usage is TRBJ2-2; 7 bases line up with TRBD1. The CDR3 loop spans 15 amino acids. The V gene end was trimmed by 4 bases and the J gene end by 1 base; junction bases not matched to a gene: 3. Germline V gene lookup returns CDR1 MDHEN and CDR2 SYDVKM. DNA of the CDR3: TGTGCCAGCAGTTCCGGGACAGAGAACACCGGGGAGCTGTTTTTT. Translating it yields CASSSGTENTGELFF.

The J gene is TRBJ2-5, the V gene TRBV18, with 8 bases aligning to TRBD1. The V gene end was trimmed by 1 base and the J gene end by 6 bases; junction bases not matched to a gene: 4. This CDR3 contains 14 residues. Germline V CDR1 and CDR2: KGHSH, LQKENI. The CDR3 protein is CASSPLTGEKTQYF. The CDR3 nucleotides read TGTGCCAGCTCACCACTGACAGGGGAAAAGACCCAGTACTTC.

The chain combines TRBV10-3 with TRBJ2-1, with 10 bases fitting TRBD2. This CDR3 spans 17 amino acids. The germline V gene encodes CDR1 ENHRY and CDR2 SYGVKD. V lost 0 bases, J lost 2 bases, and 4 bases stayed unmatched. The CDR3 DNA sequence: TGTGCCATCAGTGAGTCGACTAGCGGGCCGGCCTACAATGAGCAGTTCTTC. Amino acid sequence: CAISESTSGPAYNEQFF.

V gene TRBV2 combines with J gene TRBJ2-2; D is ambiguous. CDR1 is SNHLY, CDR2 FYNNEI, per germline. The CDR3 consists of 15 residues. The ends were cut back, 3 bases at V and 5 bases at J, with 13 bases in the middle. DNA of the CDR3: TGTGCCAGCAGTGATCGGCAGGATGGAACCGGGGAGCTGTTTTTT. Its protein product is CASSDRQDGTGELFF.

The genes are TRBV7-9 and TRBJ1-5; D unresolved. Germline values: CDR1 SEHNR, CDR2 FQNEAQ (reference sequence). The V end lost 1 base, the J end lost 0 bases, and 7 bases lay between the germline ends. The CDR3 loop spans 15 amino acids. The DNA of the CDR3 is TGTGCCAGCAGCTTAGACGGAGGTAGCAATCAGCCCCAGCATTTT. Encoded protein: CASSLDGGSNQPQHF.

V usage is TRBV5-1 and J usage is TRBJ2-1; TRBD2 aligns across 10 bases. The CDR3 spans 15 residues. The ends lost 0 bases at V and 9 bases at J; junction bases unmatched: 6. CDR1 and CDR2 from the germline V gene are SGHRS and YFSETQ. In DNA, the CDR3 is TGCGCCAGCAGCTTGGGTCTAGCGGGGGAGGGTGAGCAGTTCTTC. This sequence encodes CASSLGLAGEGEQFF.

The genes are TRBV28 and TRBJ1-4; TRBD1 might be the D (5 bases). Germline lookup yields CDR1 MDHEN and CDR2 SYDVKM. The CDR3 totals 16 residues. Between the trimmed V and J ends, which lost 6 bases and 4 bases, there was a span of 18 bases. For the CDR3, the DNA is TGTGCCAGCAGCCTATGGGCAGGGAGGCATAATGAAAAACTGTTTTTT. Its protein product is CASSLWAGRHNEKLFF.